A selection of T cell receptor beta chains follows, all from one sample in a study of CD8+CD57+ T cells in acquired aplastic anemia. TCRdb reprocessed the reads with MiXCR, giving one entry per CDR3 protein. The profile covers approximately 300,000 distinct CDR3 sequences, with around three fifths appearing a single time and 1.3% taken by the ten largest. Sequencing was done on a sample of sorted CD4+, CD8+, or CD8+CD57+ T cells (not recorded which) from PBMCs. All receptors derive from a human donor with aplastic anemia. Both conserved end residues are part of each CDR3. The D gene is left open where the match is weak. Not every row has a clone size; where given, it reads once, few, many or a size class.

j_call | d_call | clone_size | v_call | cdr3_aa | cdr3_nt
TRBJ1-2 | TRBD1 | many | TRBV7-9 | CASSPRGDSYGYTF | TGTGCCAGCAGCCCCAGGGGGGACAGCTATGGCTACACCTTC
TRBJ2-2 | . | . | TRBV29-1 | CSVVATLPSDQNTGELFF | TGCAGCGTTGTCGCCACCCTCCCTAGCGACCAGAACACCGGGGAGCTGTTTTTT
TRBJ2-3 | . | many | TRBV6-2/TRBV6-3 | CASSYPSADTQYF | TGTGCCAGCAGTTACCCGTCGGCAGATACGCAGTATTTT
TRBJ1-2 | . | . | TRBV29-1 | CSVRVGLTGGYTF | TGCAGCGTTAGGGTAGGGTTAACAGGAGGCTACACCTTC
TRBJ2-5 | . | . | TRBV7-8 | CASSLGVSQYF | TGTGCCAGCAGCTTAGGGGTATCCCAGTACTTC
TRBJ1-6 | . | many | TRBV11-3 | CASSFGGAGSPLHF | TGTGCCAGCAGCTTCGGGGGTGCAGGGTCACCCCTCCACTTT
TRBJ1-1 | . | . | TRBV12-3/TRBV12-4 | CASSLNDRGTEAFF | TGTGCCAGCAGCCTCAACGACAGAGGCACTGAAGCTTTCTTT
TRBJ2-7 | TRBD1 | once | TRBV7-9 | CASSPGTGLTSYEQYF | TGTGCCAGCAGCCCTGGGACAGGCCTGACCTCCTACGAGCAGTACTTC
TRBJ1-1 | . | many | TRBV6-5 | CASSELPVNTEAFF | TGTGCCAGCTCTGAATTACCAGTGAACACTGAAGCTTTCTTT
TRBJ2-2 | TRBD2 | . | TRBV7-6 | CASSLGVAGTGELFF | TGTGCCAGCAGCTTAGGAGTAGCGGGAACCGGGGAGCTGTTTTTT